The 3 T cell receptor beta chains reported below all come from one sample, sequenced in a study of shared clonotypes between healthy human individuals. Sequenced by immunoSEQ multiplex PCR; TCRdb stores in-frame clones only, minus some. Seen here are about 490,000 clones, roughly 78% observed once, and the top ten hold 9.5% to 15%. Sequencing was performed on PBMCs. The receptors come from a woman between 35 and 50 years old in good health. Some clones in this sample may be carry-over from other donors' samples.

This sequence joins TRBV27 and TRBJ2-7, with 7 bases lining up with TRBD2. Trimming cost V 3 bases and J 2 bases; bases outside gene matches: 4. Germline CDR1 MNHEY, CDR2 SMNVEV (reference sequence). This CDR3 comprises 14 residues. CDR3 DNA sequence: TGTGCCAGCAGTTTTAGCGGGCCGACCTACGAGCAGTACTTC. Its protein product is CASSFSGPTYEQYF.

The chain carries TRBV7-9 and TRBJ1-6; D is unresolved. V lost 1 base and J lost 4, with 5 bases in between. The CDR3 is 14 amino acids. CDR1 SEHNR and CDR2 FQNEAQ come from the germline V gene (reference sequence). CDR3 in amino acids: CASSLDGYNSPLHF. The DNA for the CDR3 is TGTGCCAGCAGCTTAGACGGTTATAATTCACCCCTCCACTTT.

In this sample, this clone turned up many times. This chain joins TRBV9 and TRBJ1-1; 8 bases line up with TRBD1. The CDR3 has 14 amino acids. After removal of 2 bases from V and 7 bases from J, the junction contained 7 bases not matched to a gene. CDR1 is SGDLS and CDR2 is YYNGEE in the germline V gene. The CDR3 loop is CASSVSGGRGEAFF. CDR3 nucleotide sequence: TGTGCCAGCAGCGTTTCAGGGGGCAGGGGTGAAGCTTTCTTT.